This T cell receptor (beta chain) is drawn from a study of cytomegalovirus exposure and HLA in healthy donors. Overall study results and limits: A subsequent analysis found that TCR clusters from the first cohort also tended to co-occur in the 130 or so validation repertoires, with less than 95% of cluster scores above 0. Some TCR beta chains (over 150 of them) were listed as cytomegalovirus-associated. Specificity of three CMV-associated chains for CMV antigens was verified in vitro.

The V end was cut by 4 bases, the J end by 3 bases, with 22 bases between. Germline V lookup: CDR1 SGHDN, CDR2 FVKESK. This CDR3 has 18 amino acids. Regarding this clone: Its antigen is still unknown.

Measured with immunoSEQ multiplex PCR; TCRdb has only the in-frame clones, and not every one. The repertoire consists of over 250,000 clones, with about 86% occurring once and the leading ten covering over 0.95%. This TCR derives from a woman younger than 35 in good health and CMV-seronegative. This rearrangement joins TRBV14 to TRBJ2-1, with D possibly TRBD1 on 5 matching bases. Material for sequencing was PBMCs. The CDR3 is CASSPKDSPDKYYNEQFF. In DNA, the CDR3 is TGTGCCAGCAGCCCGAAGGATTCTCCGGACAAATACTACAATGAGCAGTTCTTC.